Shown below are 29 T cell receptor beta chains from a single sample sequenced in a study of cytomegalovirus exposure and HLA in healthy donors. The PCR employed 60 Vbeta primers together with 13 Jbeta primers. Clones were read by immunoSEQ multiplex PCR, and TCRdb kept only the in-frame ones, dropping some. The sample consists of fewer than 150,000 clones, approximately 75% of them appearing once. The sequencing input was PBMCs. These TCRs come from a man in his forties or fifties in good health and CMV-seropositive.

The rearrangement links TRBV5-1 to TRBJ2-7; D is undetermined. CDR1 and CDR2 (germline): SGHRS, YFSETQ. The length of the CDR3 is 15 residues. Trimming left V 3 bases short and J 6 bases short, with 19 bases between. Here the CDR3 DNA reads TGCGCCAGCAGCTCGCAACAATCCCCGGGTTCCGAGCAGTACTTC. Encoded protein: CASSSQQSPGSEQYF.

This clone was seen only a few times. The V call is TRBV18, the J call TRBJ2-1; 7 nucleotides agree with TRBD2. The CDR3 has 14 residues. V trimming: 1 base; J trimming: 5 bases; junction bases outside the gene matches: 2. Per the germline V gene, CDR1 is KGHSH and CDR2 is LQKENI. The CDR3 coding sequence is TGTGCCAGCTCACCACGTGGGGGGGACAATGAGCAGTTCTTC. Translated: CASSPRGGDNEQFF. The complete variable domain, with remaining parts taken from reference TRBV18 and TRBJ2-1, reads NAGVMQNPRHLVRRRGQEARLRCSPMKGHSHVYWYRQLPEEGLKFMVYLQKENIIDESGMPKERFSAEFPKEGPSILRIQQVVRGDSAAYFCASSPRGGDNEQFFGPGTRLTVL.

About this clone: Other nucleotide sequences in the sample specify the same CDR3. This chain joins TRBV7-9 and TRBJ1-2; 11 positions match TRBD1. The V segment lost 5 bases and the J segment 5 bases; nucleotides outside the gene matches: 4. The CDR3 is 14 amino acids. CDR1 SEHNR and CDR2 FQNEAQ come from the germline V gene (reference sequence). DNA for the CDR3: TGTGCCAGCAGCCTCGGACAGGGGGCGTATGGCTACACCTTC. This gives the protein CASSLGQGAYGYTF.

The chain is built from TRBV7-9 and TRBJ2-7; TRBD1 is a possible D gene (6 bases). Trimming pared 5 bases from V and 8 bases from J, leaving 13 bases between. CDR3 length: 12 residues. Per the germline V gene, CDR1 is SEHNR and CDR2 is FQNEAQ (reference sequence). The CDR3 bases are TGTGCCAGCAGCGCCGACAGGTTCAAGCAGTACTTC. Encoded protein: CASSADRFKQYF.

V is TRBV11-3 and J is TRBJ2-1; TRBD2 matches at 8 bases. Germline V gives CDR1 SGHNT, CDR2 YENEEA. The CDR3 extends over 13 amino acids. V shed 5 bases and J 6 bases; nucleotides not matched to a gene: 3. CDR3 protein: CASSPSGLNEQFF. Written as DNA, the CDR3 is TGTGCCAGCAGCCCTAGCGGGCTCAATGAGCAGTTCTTC.

V and J are TRBV5-1 and TRBJ2-6, with 7 bases identical to TRBD1. Trimming cost V 4 bases and J 1 base; bases outside gene matches: 5. Germline V lookup: CDR1 SGHRS, CDR2 YFSETQ. The CDR3 covers 16 residues. The CDR3 sequence: CASSRDRGSGANVLTF. The CDR3, as DNA: TGCGCCAGCAGCCGGGACAGAGGGTCTGGGGCCAACGTCCTGACTTTC. Full variable domain (remainder filled in from reference TRBV5-1 and TRBJ2-6): KAGVTQTPRYLIKTRGQQVTLSCSPISGHRSVSWYQQTPGQGLQFLFEYFSETQRNKGNFPGRFSGRQFSNSRSEMNVSTLELGDSALYLCASSRDRGSGANVLTFGAGSRLTVL.

In its sample, this clone was seen once. This chain joins TRBV5-4 and TRBJ1-1; possible D gene TRBD1, 6 bases. This CDR3 has 14 residues. V shed 0 bases and J shed 1 base, with 7 bases lying between them. Germline assignment: CDR1 SGHNT and CDR2 YYREEE (reference sequence). This CDR3 is CASSLEDRNTEAFF. DNA of the CDR3: TGTGCCAGCAGCTTGGAGGACAGGAACACTGAAGCTTTCTTT.

The genes are TRBV6-1 and TRBJ1-2; 10 nucleotides line up with TRBD1. This CDR3 has 16 amino acids. V shed 2 bases and J 0 bases; nucleotides not matched to a gene: 3. In germline, CDR1 is MNHNS, CDR2 SASEGT. The CDR3: CASSEWGQGSNYGYTF. The DNA of the CDR3 is TGTGCCAGCAGTGAATGGGGACAGGGGTCTAACTATGGCTACACCTTC.

The chain links TRBV19 to TRBJ2-1, with 9 bases lining up with TRBD2. Per germline, CDR1 LNHDA and CDR2 SQIVND (reference sequence). The CDR3 is made up of 15 amino acids. V gave up 5 bases and J gave up 10 bases; unmatched junction bases: 12. DNA for the CDR3: TGTGCCAGTAGTCACCCGGGACTAGCTACGGCCGAGCAGTTCTTC. Protein sequence: CASSHPGLATAEQFF. The whole variable domain, filled in from reference TRBV19 and TRBJ2-1, reads DGGITQSPKYLFRKEGQNVTLSCEQNLNHDAMYWYRQDPGQGLRLIYYSQIVNDFQKGDIAEGYSVSREKKESFPLTVTSAQKNPTAFYLCASSHPGLATAEQFFGPGTRLTVL.

This chain links TRBV7-2 with TRBJ2-7; 12 bases match TRBD1. The length of the CDR3 is 15 residues. Unmatched junction bases numbered 7, after V lost 4 bases and J lost 6 bases. Germline V gives CDR1 SGHTA, CDR2 FQGNSA. CDR3 sequence reads: CASSSPGQGALEQYF. The CDR3 DNA reads TGTGCCAGCAGCTCCCCGGGACAGGGGGCTCTCGAGCAGTACTTC.

J is TRBJ2-2 and V is TRBV2; D unclear. Germline loops: CDR1 SNHLY, CDR2 FYNNEI. CDR3 length: 14 residues. V dropped 3 bases and J dropped 5 bases, with 10 bases sitting between them. This chain's CDR3 is CASSDLTRTGELFF. CDR3 DNA sequence: TGTGCCAGCAGTGACCTTACGCGAACCGGGGAGCTGTTTTTT.

This chain uses TRBV6-5 with TRBJ1-2; TRBD1 might be the D (6 bases). The CDR3 length is 13 residues. Germline values: CDR1 MNHEY, CDR2 SVGAGI. V shed 6 bases and J shed 6 bases, with 14 bases lying between them. CDR3 region: CASRRTGSNGYTF. CDR3 nucleotide sequence: TGTGCCAGCAGAAGAACAGGGTCGAATGGCTACACCTTC.

The table lists this clone with a few counts. The chain links TRBV28 to TRBJ1-1; D uncertain. The CDR3 is 12 residues long. The ends were cut back, 5 bases at V and 2 bases at J, with 6 bases in the middle. CDR1 is MDHEN and CDR2 is SYDVKM in the germline V gene. DNA for the CDR3: TGTGCCAGCAGTCTACCTAACACTGAAGCTTTCTTT. Protein sequence: CASSLPNTEAFF.

The chain links TRBV27 to TRBJ2-7; D not resolved. The V gene's germline CDR1 is MNHEY and CDR2 SMNVEV (reference sequence). V was clipped by 3 bases and J by 2 bases, with 8 bases between them. The length of the CDR3 is 13 residues. CDR3 in amino acids: CASSFGQPYEQYF. The DNA for the CDR3 is TGTGCCAGCAGTTTTGGGCAGCCCTACGAGCAGTACTTC.

The rearrangement joins TRBV9 to TRBJ1-1, with 9 nucleotides matching TRBD1. V shed 4 bases and J 5 bases; nucleotides not matched to a gene: 6. Germline values: CDR1 SGDLS, CDR2 YYNGEE. This CDR3 has 14 amino acids. CDR3 residues: CASSLLTGGTEAFF. The CDR3 DNA reads as TGTGCCAGCAGCCTTCTGACAGGGGGAACTGAAGCTTTCTTT.

This clone was observed at least ten times. The chain has TRBV6-5 and TRBJ2-3, with 8 bases lining up with TRBD2. CDR3 size: 14 residues. J gave up 7 bases and V 7 bases, and 10 bases lay outside the gene matches. The germline V gene has CDR1 MNHEY and CDR2 SVGAGI. CDR3 nucleotide sequence: TGTGCCAGCACCTCCAGCGGGAGTCCGTATACGCAGTATTTT. Its translation: CASTSSGSPYTQYF.

This chain uses TRBV5-4 with TRBJ2-2, with 7 bases that match TRBD2. The germline CDR1 and CDR2 sequences are SGHNT and YYREEE (reference sequence). V was clipped by 4 bases and J by 5 bases; unmatched bases: 11. The CDR3 has 16 amino acids. The CDR3 here is CASSRRGGAGTGELFF. CDR3 coding DNA: TGTGCCAGCAGCCGACGGGGAGGGGCGGGAACCGGGGAGCTGTTTTTT.

This chain uses TRBV5-5 with TRBJ1-5; 9 nucleotides match TRBD1. The J segment lost 2 bases and the V segment lost 1 base, leaving 1 base of the junction unmatched. The CDR3 consists of 15 residues. In germline, CDR1 is SGHKS, CDR2 YYEKEE (reference sequence). The CDR3 reads CASSLRDRGNQPQHF. The CDR3 DNA reads TGTGCCAGCAGCTTGAGGGACAGGGGCAATCAGCCCCAGCATTTT.

This chain links TRBV6-6 with TRBJ2-3; 8 bases agree with TRBD2. CDR3 length equals 16 residues. The V gene's germline CDR1 is MNHNY and CDR2 SVGAGI (reference sequence). Trimming at V came to 6 bases and at J to 2 bases, leaving 10 bases not matched to a gene. The CDR3, as DNA: TGTGCCAGCAGGATAGGAGCGGGAGCCCCCACAGATACGCAGTATTTT. This encodes CASRIGAGAPTDTQYF.

This clone appeared a few times. The rearrangement joins TRBV18 to TRBJ1-1; no reliable D call. The CDR3 covers 16 residues. The V gene lost 1 base and the J gene lost 3 bases, with 15 bases spanning the gap. CDR1 and CDR2 (germline): KGHSH, LQKENI. CDR3 nucleotide sequence: TGTGCCAGCTCACCACAGTCGGTGAAACGGGACACTGAAGCTTTCTTT. This codes for CASSPQSVKRDTEAFF.

V gene TRBV2 combines with J gene TRBJ1-1; D gene uncertain. CDR3 length: 13 amino acids. Germline V gene sequence: CDR1 SNHLY, CDR2 FYNNEI. V was shortened by 3 bases and J by 1 base, with 6 bases between the two germline ends. Here the CDR3 reads CASSDEENTEAFF. CDR3 sequence (DNA): TGTGCCAGCAGTGACGAGGAGAACACTGAAGCTTTCTTT.

The CDR3 spells CASSPPREGPSTDTQYF. CDR3 coding DNA: TGTGCCAGCTCACCCCCGCGAGAGGGCCCCAGCACAGATACGCAGTATTTT. This rearrangement joins TRBV18 to TRBJ2-3, with D tentatively TRBD2 (5 bases). The CDR3 consists of 17 residues. Germline V gene lookup returns CDR1 KGHSH and CDR2 LQKENI. The germline V and J ends were trimmed by 3 bases and 0 bases, with 16 bases remaining between them.

CDR3 coding DNA: TGCGCCAGCAGCGGTGGACTAGCGGGAGTTAATGAGCAGTTCTTC. Amino acids: CASSGGLAGVNEQFF. The rearrangement joins TRBV5-1 to TRBJ2-1, with TRBD2 matching over 13 bases. V lost 4 bases to trimming and J lost 7 bases; unmatched junction nucleotides: 5. The CDR3 has 15 amino acids. In germline, CDR1 is SGHRS, CDR2 YFSETQ.

The V gene is TRBV28, the J gene TRBJ1-1; maybe TRBD1 (6 bases). V lost 6 bases and J 1 base, leaving 18 bases between the germline ends. The germline V gene encodes CDR1 MDHEN and CDR2 SYDVKM. The CDR3 has 16 residues. The DNA of the CDR3 is TGTGCCAGCAGCCCAGCAGCCACCAGGGGGAACACTGAAGCTTTCTTT. This encodes CASSPAATRGNTEAFF.

The rearrangement joins TRBV7-2 to TRBJ2-3, with 8 positions matching TRBD2. V lost 5 bases and J lost 0; bases outside the gene matches: 4. Per germline, CDR1 SGHTA and CDR2 FQGNSA. The CDR3 contains 15 residues. The CDR3 nucleotides are TGTGCCAGCAGCCGCCCTAGCGGGAGCACAGATACGCAGTATTTT. As protein: CASSRPSGSTDTQYF.

This rearrangement joins TRBV25-1 to TRBJ1-6; the match to TRBD1 covers 9 bases. Germline V gene lookup returns CDR1 MGHDK and CDR2 SYGVNS. The ends lost 1 base at V and 6 bases at J; junction bases unmatched: 4. CDR3 length equals 16 residues. CDR3 in amino acids: CASSEWDRDVNSPLHF. The CDR3 DNA reads TGTGCCAGCAGTGAATGGGACAGGGACGTTAATTCACCCCTCCACTTT.

The chain employs TRBV6-5 and TRBJ1-6, with unresolved D. Germline values: CDR1 MNHEY, CDR2 SVGAGI. V was clipped by 1 base and J by 6 bases, with 10 bases between them. The CDR3 length is 15 residues. The CDR3: CASSYFPEANSPLHF. The CDR3 DNA sequence: TGTGCCAGCAGTTACTTTCCGGAGGCTAATTCACCCCTCCACTTT.

The rearrangement joins TRBV29-1 to TRBJ2-7; the D gene is possibly TRBD2 (6 bases). This CDR3 region has 13 residues. Germline CDR1 is SQVTM and CDR2 is ANQGSEA. V lost 5 bases and J lost 2, with 13 bases in between. For the CDR3, the DNA is TGCAGCGTTCTAGGAGGGGCCCCCTACGAGCAGTACTTC. Translation gives CSVLGGAPYEQYF.

A word on this clone: The sample carries other DNA sequences with the same CDR3. V is TRBV7-2 and J is TRBJ2-7; D perhaps matches TRBD1 (5 bases). CDR1 is SGHTA and CDR2 is FQGNSA in the germline V gene. The CDR3 loop spans 12 amino acids. V was trimmed by 2 bases and J by 4 bases, leaving 6 bases between them. The CDR3 loop reads CASSLQGYEQYF. DNA of the CDR3: TGTGCCAGCAGCTTACAGGGTTACGAGCAGTACTTC.